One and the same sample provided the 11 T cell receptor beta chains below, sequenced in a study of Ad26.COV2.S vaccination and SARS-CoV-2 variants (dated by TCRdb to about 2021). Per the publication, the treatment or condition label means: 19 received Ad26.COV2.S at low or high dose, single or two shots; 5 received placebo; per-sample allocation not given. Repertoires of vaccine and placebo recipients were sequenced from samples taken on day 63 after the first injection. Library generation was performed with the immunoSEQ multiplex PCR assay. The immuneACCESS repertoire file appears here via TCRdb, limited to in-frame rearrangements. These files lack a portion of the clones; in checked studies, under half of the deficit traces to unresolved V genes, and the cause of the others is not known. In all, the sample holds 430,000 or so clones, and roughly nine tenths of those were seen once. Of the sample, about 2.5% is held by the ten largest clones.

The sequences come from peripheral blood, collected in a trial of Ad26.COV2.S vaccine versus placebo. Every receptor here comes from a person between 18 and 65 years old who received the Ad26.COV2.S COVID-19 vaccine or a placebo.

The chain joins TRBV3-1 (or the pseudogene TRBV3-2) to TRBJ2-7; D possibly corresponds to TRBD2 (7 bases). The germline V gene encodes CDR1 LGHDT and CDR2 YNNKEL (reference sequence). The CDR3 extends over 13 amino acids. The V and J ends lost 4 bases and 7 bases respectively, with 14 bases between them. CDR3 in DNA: TGTGCCAGCAGCCTAGGGGGGGGCGCGGAGCAGTACTTC. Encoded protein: CASSLGGGAEQYF.

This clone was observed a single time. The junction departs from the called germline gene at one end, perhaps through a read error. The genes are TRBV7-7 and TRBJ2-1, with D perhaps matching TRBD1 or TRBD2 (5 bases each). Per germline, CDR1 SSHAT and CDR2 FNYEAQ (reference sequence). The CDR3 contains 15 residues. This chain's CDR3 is CASSLGTSSYNEQFF. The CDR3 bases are TGTGCTAGCAGTCTAGGGACGAGCTCCTACAATGAGCAGTTCTTC.

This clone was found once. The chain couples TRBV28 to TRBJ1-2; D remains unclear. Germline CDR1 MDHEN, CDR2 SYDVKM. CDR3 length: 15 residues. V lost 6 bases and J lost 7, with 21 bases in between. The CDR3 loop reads CASSRQVWASFGYTF. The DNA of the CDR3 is TGTGCCAGCAGCCGCCAGGTCTGGGCATCTTTTGGCTACACCTTC.

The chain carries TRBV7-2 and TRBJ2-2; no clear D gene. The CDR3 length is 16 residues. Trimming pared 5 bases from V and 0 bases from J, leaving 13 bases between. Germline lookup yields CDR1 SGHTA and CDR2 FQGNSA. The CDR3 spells CASSRTASPNTGELFF. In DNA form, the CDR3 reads TGTGCCAGCAGCCGCACGGCTTCTCCGAACACCGGGGAGCTGTTTTTT.

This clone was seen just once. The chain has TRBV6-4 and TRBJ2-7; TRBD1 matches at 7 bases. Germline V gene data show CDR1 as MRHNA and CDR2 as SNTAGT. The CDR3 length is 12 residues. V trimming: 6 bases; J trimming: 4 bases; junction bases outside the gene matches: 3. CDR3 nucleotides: TGTGCCAGCAGCCGGACAGGTTACGAGCAGTACGTC. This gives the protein CASSRTGYEQYV.

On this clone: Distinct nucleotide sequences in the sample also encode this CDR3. The CDR3 spells CASSSREGYGYTF. In DNA, the CDR3 is TGTGCCAGCAGTTCCCGGGAAGGCTATGGCTACACCTTC. The rearrangement links TRBV6-5 to TRBJ1-2; no firm D call. The CDR3 consists of 13 residues. Germline V gives CDR1 MNHEY, CDR2 SVGAGI. V was clipped by 4 bases and J by 4 bases, with 10 bases between them.

The CDR3 here is CASSRQPPGTGGEAFF. As DNA, the CDR3 is TGCGCCAGCAGCCGCCAACCCCCCGGGACAGGGGGCGAAGCTTTCTTT. The chain has TRBV5-1 and TRBJ1-1; 12 bases are shared with TRBD1. The germline V gene has CDR1 SGHRS and CDR2 YFSETQ. Losses at the gene ends were 4 bases for V and 8 bases for J; bases not matched to a gene: 12. CDR3 length: 16 amino acids.

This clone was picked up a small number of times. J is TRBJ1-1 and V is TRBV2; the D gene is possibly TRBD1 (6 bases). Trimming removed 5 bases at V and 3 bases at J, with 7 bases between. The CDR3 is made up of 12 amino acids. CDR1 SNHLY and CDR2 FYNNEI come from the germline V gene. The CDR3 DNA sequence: TGTGCCAGCAGTACAGGGTACACTGAAGCTTTCTTT. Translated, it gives CASSTGYTEAFF.

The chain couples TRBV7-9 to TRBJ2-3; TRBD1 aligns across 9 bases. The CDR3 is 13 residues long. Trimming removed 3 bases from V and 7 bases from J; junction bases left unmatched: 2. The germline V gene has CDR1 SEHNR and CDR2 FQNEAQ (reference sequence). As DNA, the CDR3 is TGTGCCAGCAGCTTGGGACAGGGAAATACGCAGTATTTT. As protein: CASSLGQGNTQYF.

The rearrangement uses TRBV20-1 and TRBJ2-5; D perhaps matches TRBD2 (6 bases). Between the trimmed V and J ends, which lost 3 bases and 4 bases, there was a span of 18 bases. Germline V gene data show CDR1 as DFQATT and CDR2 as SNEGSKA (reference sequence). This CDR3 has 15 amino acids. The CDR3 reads CSASGWRGFVETQYF. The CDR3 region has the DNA TGCAGTGCTAGTGGCTGGCGGGGATTTGTAGAGACCCAGTACTTC.

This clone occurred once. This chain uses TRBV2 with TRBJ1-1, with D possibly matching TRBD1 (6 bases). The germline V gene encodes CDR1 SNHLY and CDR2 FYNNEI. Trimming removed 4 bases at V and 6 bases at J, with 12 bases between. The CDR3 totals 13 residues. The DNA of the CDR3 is TGTGCCAGCAGTGGTTCAGAGGGGGCTGAAGCTTTCTTT. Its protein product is CASSGSEGAEAFF.